The present entry profiles one T cell receptor (beta chain) with its context. This clonotype was seen only a few times. Its specific antigen is unknown. No clone much larger than this one lies a single base away; base qualities are absent. Trimming costs V 7 bases and J 4 bases, and their ends lie 22 bases apart. The CDR3 spans 15 residues, from the cysteine through the phenylalanine. Solely the CDR3 DNA is kept, with 45 bases framed from the first base. Taken from the germline V gene, the CDR1 and CDR2 loops are SQVTM and ANQGSEA. High-throughput TCR beta sequencing profiled peripheral blood CD8+ and CD4+ T cells from healthy donors, Susac syndrome patients and multiple sclerosis patients. The multiple sclerosis controls were treatment-naive patients whose relapsing-remitting disease, either stable or active, fulfilled the revised McDonald criteria. CD8+ TEMRA cells were enriched by FACS, while bulk CD8+ and CD4+ T cells were purified by magnetic negative isolation. Blood was collected in EDTA tubes and processed within 24 hours, with PBMCs isolated through density gradient centrifugation. PBMCs destined for TCR sequencing were cryopreserved in liquid nitrogen and later thawed in a 37 °C water bath. Purity of sorted or isolated CD4+, CD8+ and CD8+ TEMRA cells was at least 90%.

This entry is derived from a study of CD8 T cells in Susac syndrome (dated by TCRdb to about 2019). Broadly, across the study: The study used repertoire sequencing to test whether antigen drove CD8+ T cell activation and differentiation in Susac syndrome.

RNA was extracted using the RNeasy kit, and 0.5 to 1 microgram was reverse transcribed with random hexamers. The immunoSEQ multiplex PCR assay, covering 54 Vbeta and 13 Jbeta segments, was used to amplify TCR beta CDR3 regions. To correct PCR amplification bias, a synthetic template baseline was used for both primer optimization and computational correction. Under the source paper's analysis protocol: Reads were annotated to V, D and J genes per IMGT and analyzed with immunoSEQ Analyzer, keeping only productive sequences. Clonality was computed as one minus Shannon entropy normalized by log2 of the number of productive unique sequences. Public and private clones were assessed among the 100 most prevalent clones of each patient and control. Susac-specific clones were defined as absent from healthy and MS cohorts, 850 to 1,300 published viral clones and other ImmuneACCESS disease sequences. Using fastp at Q25 and MiXCR, TCRdb reprocessed the public reads and kept productive beta chains. Each CDR3 protein gets just one entry, which takes the most common genes and DNA from the rows behind it. None of the V and J calls come from the authors' own analysis; TCRdb made them. This sample lists around 200,000 distinct CDR3 sequences; about 95% were detected once. The ten largest clones add up to around 0.076% of the sample.

General study outcomes and caveats: The study acknowledged that relatively few individuals were included in the TCR sequencing and HLA analysis.

Sequenced input: CD4+ T cells from PBMCs. The source is a human donor with multiple sclerosis. The chain uses TRBV29-1 and TRBJ2-5; the best D guess is TRBD1, with 6 bases matching. Here is the DNA: TGCAGCGCCAGCCCTTTATCGACAGGAGGAGAGACCCAGTACTTC. This encodes CSASPLSTGGETQYF.